Included here is one TCR beta chain sequence, with context. The data were obtained in a study of blood T cell repertoires in COVID-19. TCRdb's copy holds only in-frame clones and misses some; the assay was immunoSEQ multiplex PCR. This table holds about 160,000 clones, 92% found once. The CDR3 has 16 residues. The junction had 6 bases not matched to a gene; V was cut back by 4 bases and J by 0 bases. Germline CDR1 reads SGHAT; CDR2 reads FQDESV (reference sequence). This chain links TRBV11-1 with TRBJ1-3; 7 bases are shared with TRBD1. The sequenced sample was peripheral blood. The sequence derives from a man aged 30 to 39 with COVID-19, enrolled during active disease. The CDR3 is CASSSFGTVSGNTIYF. CDR3 bases: TGTGCCAGCAGCTCATTCGGGACAGTCTCTGGAAACACCATATATTTT.